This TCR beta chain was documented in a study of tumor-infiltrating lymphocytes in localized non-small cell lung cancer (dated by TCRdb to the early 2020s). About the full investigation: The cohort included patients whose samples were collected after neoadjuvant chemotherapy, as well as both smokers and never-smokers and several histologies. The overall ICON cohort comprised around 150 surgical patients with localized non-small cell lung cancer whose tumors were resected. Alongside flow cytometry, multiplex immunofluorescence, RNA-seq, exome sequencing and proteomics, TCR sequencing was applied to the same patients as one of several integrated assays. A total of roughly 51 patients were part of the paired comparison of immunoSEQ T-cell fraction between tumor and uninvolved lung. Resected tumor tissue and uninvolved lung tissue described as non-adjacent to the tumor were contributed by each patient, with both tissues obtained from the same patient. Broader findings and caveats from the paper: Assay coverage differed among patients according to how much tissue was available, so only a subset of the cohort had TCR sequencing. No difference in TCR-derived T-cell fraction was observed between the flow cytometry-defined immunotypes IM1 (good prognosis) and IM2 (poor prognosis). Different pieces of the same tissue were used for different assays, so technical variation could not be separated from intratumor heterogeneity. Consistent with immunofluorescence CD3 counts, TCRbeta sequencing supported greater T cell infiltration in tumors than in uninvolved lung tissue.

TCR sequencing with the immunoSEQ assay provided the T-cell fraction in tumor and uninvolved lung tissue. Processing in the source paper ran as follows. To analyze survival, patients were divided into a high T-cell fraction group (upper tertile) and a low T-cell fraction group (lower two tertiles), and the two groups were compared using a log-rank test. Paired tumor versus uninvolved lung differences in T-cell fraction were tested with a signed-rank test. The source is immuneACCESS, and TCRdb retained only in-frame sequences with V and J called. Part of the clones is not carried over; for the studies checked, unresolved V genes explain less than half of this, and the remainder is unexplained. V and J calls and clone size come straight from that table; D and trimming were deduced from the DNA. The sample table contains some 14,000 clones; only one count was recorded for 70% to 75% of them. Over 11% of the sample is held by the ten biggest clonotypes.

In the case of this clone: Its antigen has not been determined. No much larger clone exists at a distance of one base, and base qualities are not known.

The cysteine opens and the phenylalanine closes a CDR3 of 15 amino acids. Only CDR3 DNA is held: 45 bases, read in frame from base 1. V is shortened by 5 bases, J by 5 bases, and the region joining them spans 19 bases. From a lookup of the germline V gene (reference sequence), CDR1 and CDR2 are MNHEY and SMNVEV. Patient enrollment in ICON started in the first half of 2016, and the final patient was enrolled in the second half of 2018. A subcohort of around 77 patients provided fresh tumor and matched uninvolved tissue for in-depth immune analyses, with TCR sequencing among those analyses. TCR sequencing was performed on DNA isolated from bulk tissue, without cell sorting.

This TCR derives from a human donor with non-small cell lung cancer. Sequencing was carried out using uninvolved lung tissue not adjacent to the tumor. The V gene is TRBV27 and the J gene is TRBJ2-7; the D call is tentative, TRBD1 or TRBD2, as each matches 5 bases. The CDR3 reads CASSRPPGLGDEQYF. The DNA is TGTGCCAGCAGTCGCCCCCCGGGGCTTGGGGACGAGCAGTACTTC.